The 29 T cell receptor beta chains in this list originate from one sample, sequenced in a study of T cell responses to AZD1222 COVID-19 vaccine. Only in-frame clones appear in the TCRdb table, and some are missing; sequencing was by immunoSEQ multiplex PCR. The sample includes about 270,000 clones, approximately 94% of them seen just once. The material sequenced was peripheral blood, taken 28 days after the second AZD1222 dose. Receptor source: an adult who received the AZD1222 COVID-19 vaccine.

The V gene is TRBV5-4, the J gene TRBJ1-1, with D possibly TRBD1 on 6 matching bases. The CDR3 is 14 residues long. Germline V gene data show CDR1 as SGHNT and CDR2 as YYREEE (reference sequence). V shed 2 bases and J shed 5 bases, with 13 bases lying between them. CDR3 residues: CASSLGGARTEAFF. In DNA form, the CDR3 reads TGTGCCAGCAGCTTAGGGGGGGCGAGGACTGAAGCTTTCTTT.

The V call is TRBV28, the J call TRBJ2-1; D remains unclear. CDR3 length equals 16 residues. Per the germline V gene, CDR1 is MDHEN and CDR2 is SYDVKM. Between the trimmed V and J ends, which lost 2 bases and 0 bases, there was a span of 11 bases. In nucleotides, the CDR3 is TGTGCCAGCAGTTTAGTAAGTCGTATCTCCTACAATGAGCAGTTCTTC. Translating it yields CASSLVSRISYNEQFF.

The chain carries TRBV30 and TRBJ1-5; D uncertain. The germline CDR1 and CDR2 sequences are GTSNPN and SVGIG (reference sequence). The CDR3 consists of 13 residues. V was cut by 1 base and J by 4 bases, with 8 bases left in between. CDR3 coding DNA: TGTGCCTGGAGTGATATAGAAAATCAGCCCCAGCATTTT. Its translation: CAWSDIENQPQHF.

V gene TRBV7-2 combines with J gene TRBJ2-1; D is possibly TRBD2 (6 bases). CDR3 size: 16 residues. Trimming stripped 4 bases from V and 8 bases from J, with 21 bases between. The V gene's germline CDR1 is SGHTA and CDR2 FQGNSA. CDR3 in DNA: TGTGCCAGCAGCTCACTGGGGCGGGGCCCTGGGGATGAGCAGTTCTTC. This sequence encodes CASSSLGRGPGDEQFF.

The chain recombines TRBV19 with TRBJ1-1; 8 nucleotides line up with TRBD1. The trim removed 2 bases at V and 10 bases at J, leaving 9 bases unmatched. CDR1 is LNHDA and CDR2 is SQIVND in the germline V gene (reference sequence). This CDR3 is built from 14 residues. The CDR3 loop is CASSIRGQGGSAFF. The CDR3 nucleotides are TGTGCCAGTAGTATAAGAGGACAGGGAGGTTCAGCTTTCTTT.

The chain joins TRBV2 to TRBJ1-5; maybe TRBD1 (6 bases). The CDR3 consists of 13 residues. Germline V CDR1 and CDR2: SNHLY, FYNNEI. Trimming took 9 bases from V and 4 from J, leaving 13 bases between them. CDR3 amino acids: CASGPQGNQPQHF. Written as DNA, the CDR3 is TGTGCCAGTGGCCCACAGGGTAATCAGCCCCAGCATTTT.

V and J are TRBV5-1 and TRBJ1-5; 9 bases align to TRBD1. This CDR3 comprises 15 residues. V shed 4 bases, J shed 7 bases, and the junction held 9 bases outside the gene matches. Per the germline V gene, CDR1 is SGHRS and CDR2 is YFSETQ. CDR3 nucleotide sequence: TGCGCCAGCAGCCCAGGACAGGGGTTTGGCCAGCCCCAGCATTTT. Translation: CASSPGQGFGQPQHF.

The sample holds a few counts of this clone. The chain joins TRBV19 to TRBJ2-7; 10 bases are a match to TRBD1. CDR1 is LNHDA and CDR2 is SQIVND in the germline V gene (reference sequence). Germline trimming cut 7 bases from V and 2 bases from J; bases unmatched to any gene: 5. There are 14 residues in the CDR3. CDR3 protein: CASTMGTGAYEQYF. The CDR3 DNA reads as TGTGCCAGTACCATGGGGACAGGGGCCTACGAGCAGTACTTC. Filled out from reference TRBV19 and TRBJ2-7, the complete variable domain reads DGGITQSPKYLFRKEGQNVTLSCEQNLNHDAMYWYRQDPGQGLRLIYYSQIVNDFQKGDIAEGYSVSREKKESFPLTVTSAQKNPTAFYLCASTMGTGAYEQYFGPGTRLTVT.

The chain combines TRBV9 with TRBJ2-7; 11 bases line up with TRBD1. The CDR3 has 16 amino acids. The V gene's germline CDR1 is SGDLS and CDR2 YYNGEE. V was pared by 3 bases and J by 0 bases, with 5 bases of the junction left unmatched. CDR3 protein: CASSAGGQGASYEQYF. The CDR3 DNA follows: TGTGCCAGCAGCGCAGGAGGACAGGGGGCCTCCTACGAGCAGTACTTC.

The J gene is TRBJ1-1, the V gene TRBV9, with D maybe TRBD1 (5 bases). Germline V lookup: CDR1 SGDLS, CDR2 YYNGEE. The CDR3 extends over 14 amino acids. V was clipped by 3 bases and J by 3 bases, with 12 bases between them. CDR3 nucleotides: TGTGCCAGCAGCGCCTTGGACACCTACACTGAAGCTTTCTTT. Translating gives CASSALDTYTEAFF.

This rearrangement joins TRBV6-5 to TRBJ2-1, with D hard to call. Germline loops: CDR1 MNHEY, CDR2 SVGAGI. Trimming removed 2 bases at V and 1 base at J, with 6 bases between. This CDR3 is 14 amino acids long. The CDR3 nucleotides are TGTGCCAGCAGTTACGACCCTTCCTACAATGAGCAGTTCTTC. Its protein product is CASSYDPSYNEQFF.

The CDR3, as DNA: TGCGCCAGCAGCTGGATTCCCTCTGCCGGGACAGGGAGATACGAGCAGTACTTC. It codes for CASSWIPSAGTGRYEQYF. The chain employs TRBV5-1 and TRBJ2-7, with 9 bases fitting TRBD1. CDR1 SGHRS and CDR2 YFSETQ come from the germline V gene. With 3 bases clipped from V and 4 bases from J, the junction kept 17 bases outside the gene matches. This CDR3 has 18 residues.

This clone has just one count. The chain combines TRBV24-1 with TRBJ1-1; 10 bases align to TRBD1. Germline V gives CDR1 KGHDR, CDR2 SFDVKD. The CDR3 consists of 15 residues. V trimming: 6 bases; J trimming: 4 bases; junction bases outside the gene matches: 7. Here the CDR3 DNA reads TGTGCCACCAGTCCGGGACAGGGGCTAGGCACTGAAGCTTTCTTT. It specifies CATSPGQGLGTEAFF.

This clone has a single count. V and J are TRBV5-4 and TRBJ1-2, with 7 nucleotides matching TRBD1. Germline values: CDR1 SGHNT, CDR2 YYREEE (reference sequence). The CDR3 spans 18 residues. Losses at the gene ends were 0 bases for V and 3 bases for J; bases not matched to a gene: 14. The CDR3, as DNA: TGTGCCAGCAGCTTGGCCGGGACAGTACCTAAGGGGGACTATGGCTACACCTTC. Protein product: CASSLAGTVPKGDYGYTF. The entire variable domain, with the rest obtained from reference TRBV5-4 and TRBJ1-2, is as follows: ETGVTQSPTHLIKTRGQQVTLRCSSQSGHNTVSWYQQALGQGPQFIFQYYREEENGRGNFPPRFSGLQFPNYSSELNVNALELDDSALYLCASSLAGTVPKGDYGYTFGSGTRLTVV.

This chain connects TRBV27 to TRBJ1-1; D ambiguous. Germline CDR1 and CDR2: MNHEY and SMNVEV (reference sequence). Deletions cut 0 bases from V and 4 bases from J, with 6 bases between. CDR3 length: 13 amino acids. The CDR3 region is CASSLSIVTEAFF. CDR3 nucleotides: TGTGCCAGCAGTTTATCGATCGTCACTGAAGCTTTCTTT.

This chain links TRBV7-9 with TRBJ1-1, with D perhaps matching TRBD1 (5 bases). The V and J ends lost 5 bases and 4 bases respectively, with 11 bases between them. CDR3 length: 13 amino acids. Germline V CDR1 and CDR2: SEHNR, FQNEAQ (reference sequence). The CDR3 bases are TGTGCCAGCAGCCCGGGGCCGGGCACTGAAGCTTTCTTT. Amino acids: CASSPGPGTEAFF.

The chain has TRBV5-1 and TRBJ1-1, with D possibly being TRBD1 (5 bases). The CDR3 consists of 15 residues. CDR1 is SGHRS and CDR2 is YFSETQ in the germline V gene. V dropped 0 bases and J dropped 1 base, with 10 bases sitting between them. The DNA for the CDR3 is TGCGCCAGCAGCTTGGAGGGGAGAACGAACACTGAAGCTTTCTTT. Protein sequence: CASSLEGRTNTEAFF.

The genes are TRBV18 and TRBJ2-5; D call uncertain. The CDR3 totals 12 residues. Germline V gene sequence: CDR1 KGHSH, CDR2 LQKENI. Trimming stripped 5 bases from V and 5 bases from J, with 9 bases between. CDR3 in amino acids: CASSRLGETQYF. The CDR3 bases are TGTGCCAGCTCAAGGCTGGGGGAGACCCAGTACTTC. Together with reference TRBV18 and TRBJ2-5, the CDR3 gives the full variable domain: NAGVMQNPRHLVRRRGQEARLRCSPMKGHSHVYWYRQLPEEGLKFMVYLQKENIIDESGMPKERFSAEFPKEGPSILRIQQVVRGDSAAYFCASSRLGETQYFGPGTRLLVL.

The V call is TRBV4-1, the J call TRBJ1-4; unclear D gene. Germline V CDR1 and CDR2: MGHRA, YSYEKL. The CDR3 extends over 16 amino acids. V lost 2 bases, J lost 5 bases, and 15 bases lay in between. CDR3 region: CASSQFRTLGNEKLFF. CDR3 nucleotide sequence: TGCGCCAGCAGCCAATTTCGGACCCTAGGGAATGAAAAACTGTTTTTT.

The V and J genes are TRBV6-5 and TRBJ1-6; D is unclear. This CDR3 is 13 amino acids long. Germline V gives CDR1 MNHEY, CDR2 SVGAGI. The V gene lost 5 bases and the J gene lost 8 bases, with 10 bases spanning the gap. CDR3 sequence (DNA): TGTGCCAGCAGTCGTGACCGCGATTCACCCCTCCACTTT. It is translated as CASSRDRDSPLHF.

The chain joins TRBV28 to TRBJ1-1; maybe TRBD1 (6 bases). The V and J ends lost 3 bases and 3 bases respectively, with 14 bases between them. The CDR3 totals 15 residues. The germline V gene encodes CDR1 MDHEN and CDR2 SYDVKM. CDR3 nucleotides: TGTGCCAGCAGTTTCCCGACAGGCCTGGACACTGAAGCTTTCTTT. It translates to CASSFPTGLDTEAFF. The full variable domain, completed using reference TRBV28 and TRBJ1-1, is DVKVTQSSRYLVKRTGEKVFLECVQDMDHENMFWYRQDPGLGLRLIYFSYDVKMKEKGDIPEGYSVSREKKERFSLILESASTNQTSMYLCASSFPTGLDTEAFFGQGTRLTVV.

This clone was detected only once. CDR3 sequence (DNA): TGTGCCAGCATCCCTACTATTGACAGGGTAATCACCGGGGAGCTGTTTTTT. It specifies CASIPTIDRVITGELFF. V gene TRBV7-9 combines with J gene TRBJ2-2, with TRBD1 matching 7 bases. This CDR3 comprises 17 residues. Looked up from germline, CDR1 is SEHNR and CDR2 is FQNEAQ (reference sequence). Losses at the gene ends were 7 bases for V and 4 bases for J; bases not matched to a gene: 15. Variable domain in full (rest from reference TRBV7-9 and TRBJ2-2): DTGVSQNPRHKITKRGQNVTFRCDPISEHNRLYWYRQTLGQGPEFLTYFQNEAQLEKSRLLSDRFSAERPKGSFSTLEIQRTEQGDSAMYLCASIPTIDRVITGELFFGEGSRLTVL.

The DNA of the CDR3 is TGTGCCAGCAGCCCTCCCCTACTCTATGAGCAGTTCTTC. This translates into CASSPPLLYEQFF. The chain couples TRBV5-8 to TRBJ2-1; D call uncertain. Germline assignment: CDR1 SGHTS and CDR2 YDEGEE. This CDR3 has 13 amino acids. V was cut by 4 bases and J by 8 bases, with 13 bases left in between.

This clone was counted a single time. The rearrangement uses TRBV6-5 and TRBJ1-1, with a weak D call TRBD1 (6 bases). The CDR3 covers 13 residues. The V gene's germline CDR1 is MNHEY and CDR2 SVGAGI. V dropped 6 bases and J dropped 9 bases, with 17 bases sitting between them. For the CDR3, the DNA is TGTGCCAGCAGGGGGACATTATCGGGCCAAGCTTTCTTT. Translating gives CASRGTLSGQAFF.

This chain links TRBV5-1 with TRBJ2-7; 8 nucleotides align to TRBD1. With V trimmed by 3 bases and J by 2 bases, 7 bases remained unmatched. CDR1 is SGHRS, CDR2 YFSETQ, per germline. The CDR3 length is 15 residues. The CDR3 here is CASSSGQGPTYEQYF. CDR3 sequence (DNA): TGCGCCAGCAGCTCCGGACAGGGACCCACCTACGAGCAGTACTTC.

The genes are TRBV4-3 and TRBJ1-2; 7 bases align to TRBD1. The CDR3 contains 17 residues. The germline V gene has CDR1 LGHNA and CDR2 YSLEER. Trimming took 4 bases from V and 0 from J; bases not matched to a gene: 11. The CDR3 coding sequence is TGCGCCAGCAGCCTGGCGAGAGGGGGCTACTCTAACTATGGCTACACCTTC. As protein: CASSLARGGYSNYGYTF.

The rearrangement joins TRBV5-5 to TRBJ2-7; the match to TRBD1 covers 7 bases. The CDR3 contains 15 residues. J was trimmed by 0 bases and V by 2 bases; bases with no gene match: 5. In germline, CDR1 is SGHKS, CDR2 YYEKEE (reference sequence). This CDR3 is CASSFGTALSYEQYF. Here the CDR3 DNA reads TGTGCCAGCAGCTTTGGGACAGCCCTCTCCTACGAGCAGTACTTC. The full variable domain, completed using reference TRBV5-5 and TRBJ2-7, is DAGVTQSPTHLIKTRGQQVTLRCSPISGHKSVSWYQQVLGQGPQFIFQYYEKEERGRGNFPDRFSARQFPNYSSELNVNALLLGDSALYLCASSFGTALSYEQYFGPGTRLTVT.

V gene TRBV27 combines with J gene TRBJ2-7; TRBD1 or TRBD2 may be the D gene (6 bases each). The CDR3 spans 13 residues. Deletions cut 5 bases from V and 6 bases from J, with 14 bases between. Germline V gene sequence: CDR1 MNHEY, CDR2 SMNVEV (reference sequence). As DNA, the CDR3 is TGTGCCAGCAGTCCCACGGGGGCCCTCGAGCAGTACTTC. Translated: CASSPTGALEQYF.

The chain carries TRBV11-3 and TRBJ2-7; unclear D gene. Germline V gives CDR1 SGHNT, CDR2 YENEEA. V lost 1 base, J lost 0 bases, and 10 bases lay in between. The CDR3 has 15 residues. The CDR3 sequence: CASSLGTGASYEQYF. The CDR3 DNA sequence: TGTGCCAGCAGCTTAGGGACCGGAGCCTCCTACGAGCAGTACTTC.